This T cell receptor beta chain derives from a study of Ad26.COV2.S vaccination and SARS-CoV-2 variants. The CDR3 runs to 16 residues. V lost 0 bases, J lost 3 bases, and 2 bases stayed unmatched. Germline CDR1 is LGHNA and CDR2 is YNFKEQ. Produced via immunoSEQ multiplex PCR; TCRdb's table is partial and in-frame only. Of fewer than 900,000 clones in the sample, more than 70% were seen once. A remark on this clone: The antigen remains undetermined. This CDR3 is also generated by other DNA sequences in the sample.

Study-wide points: Similar non-spike TCR breadth was observed in recipients of vaccine and of placebo.

Sample treatment: some 20 received Ad26.COV2.S at low or high dose, single or two shots; about 5 received placebo; per-sample allocation not given. Samples came from day 63 after the first vaccine or placebo injection. The chain is built from TRBV4-2 and TRBJ2-2, with 9 bases fitting TRBD2. The sample here was peripheral blood, taken in a trial of Ad26.COV2.S vaccine versus placebo. The TCR was taken from a person between 18 and 65 years old who received the Ad26.COV2.S COVID-19 vaccine or a placebo. Here the CDR3 reads CASSQDRGRDTGELFF. The CDR3, as DNA: TGTGCCAGCAGCCAAGACCGCGGGAGGGACACCGGGGAGCTGTTTTTT.